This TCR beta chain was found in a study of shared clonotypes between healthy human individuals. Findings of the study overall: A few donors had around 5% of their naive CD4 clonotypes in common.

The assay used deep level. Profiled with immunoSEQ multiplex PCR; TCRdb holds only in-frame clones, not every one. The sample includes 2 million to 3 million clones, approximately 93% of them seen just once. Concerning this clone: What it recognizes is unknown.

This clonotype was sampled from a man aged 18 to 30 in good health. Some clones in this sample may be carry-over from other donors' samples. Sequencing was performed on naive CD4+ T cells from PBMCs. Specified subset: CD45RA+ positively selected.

The CDR3 loop reads CASSVRGDNQPQHF. In DNA form, the CDR3 reads TGTGCCAGCAGCGTCCGGGGTGACAATCAGCCCCAGCATTTT. J is TRBJ1-5 and V is TRBV9; unclear D gene. The V and J ends lost 2 bases and 3 bases respectively, with 9 bases between them. CDR3 length: 14 amino acids. CDR1 is SGDLS and CDR2 is YYNGEE in the germline V gene.